This is a list of T cell receptor beta chains from one sample in a study of spatial heterogeneity in lung cancer. TCRdb re-called the 5' RACE reads through MiXCR, storing one row per CDR3 protein. The sample contains 7,000 or so distinct CDR3 sequences, less than 6% of which appear only once. The sequences come from normal lung tissue next to the tumor, collected at surgery. The receptors come from a female donor with early-stage non-small cell lung cancer. The CDR3 runs from the conserved cysteine through the conserved F or W. The D gene is left open where the match is weak. The listing skips clone size in some rows; elsewhere it reads once, few, many or a size class.

abundance: medium-sized
v_gene: TRBV28
len: 14
j_gene: TRBJ2-5
d_gene: .
CDR3aa: CASSPRGSWETQYF
CDR3nt: TGTGCCAGCAGTCCCCGCGGTAGTTGGGAGACCCAGTACTTC

abundance: many
v_gene: TRBV4-2
len: 16
j_gene: TRBJ1-1
d_gene: .
CDR3aa: CASSQEPPGRVTEAFF
CDR3nt: TGTGCCAGCAGCCAAGAGCCCCCAGGGCGCGTCACTGAAGCTTTCTTT

abundance: many
v_gene: TRBV19
len: 13
j_gene: TRBJ2-1
d_gene: .
CDR3aa: CASGSRERSEQFF
CDR3nt: TGTGCCAGTGGGAGCAGGGAACGTAGTGAGCAGTTCTTC

abundance: many
v_gene: TRBV6-5
len: 19
j_gene: TRBJ1-6
d_gene: .
CDR3aa: CASSYGPSDGRSYNSPLHF
CDR3nt: TGTGCCAGCAGTTACGGGCCCTCGGACGGCCGCTCCTATAATTCACCCCTCCACTTT

abundance: many
v_gene: TRBV18
len: 13
j_gene: TRBJ2-7
d_gene: .
CDR3aa: CASSPFFSREQYF
CDR3nt: TGTGCCAGCTCACCATTTTTCTCGCGGGAGCAGTACTTC

abundance: many
v_gene: TRBV30
len: 13
j_gene: TRBJ1-4
d_gene: .
CDR3aa: CAWRRGTSEKLFF
CDR3nt: TGTGCCTGGAGACGGGGGACGTCTGAAAAACTGTTTTTT

abundance: medium-sized
v_gene: TRBV5-1
len: 13
j_gene: TRBJ2-2
d_gene: .
CDR3aa: CASSLVRAGELFF
CDR3nt: TGCGCCAGCAGCTTAGTCCGTGCCGGGGAGCTGTTTTTT

abundance: few
v_gene: TRBV7-2
len: 14
j_gene: TRBJ2-2
d_gene: .
CDR3aa: CASSLGAVTGELFF
CDR3nt: TGTGCCAGCAGCTTAGGGGCAGTTACCGGGGAGCTGTTTTTT

abundance: medium-sized
v_gene: TRBV12-3/TRBV12-4
len: 14
j_gene: TRBJ2-3
d_gene: .
CDR3aa: CASSLSVRLDTQYF
CDR3nt: TGTGCCAGCAGTTTATCGGTGAGGTTAGATACGCAGTATTTT

abundance: many
v_gene: TRBV12-3/TRBV12-4
len: 13
j_gene: TRBJ1-2
d_gene: .
CDR3aa: CASSQWAVSGYTF
CDR3nt: TGTGCCAGCAGTCAATGGGCAGTTAGTGGCTACACCTTC

abundance: many
v_gene: TRBV5-1
len: 16
j_gene: TRBJ2-5
d_gene: .
CDR3aa: CASSLALEQAIETQYF
CDR3nt: TGCGCCAGCAGCTTGGCCCTAGAACAGGCAATCGAGACCCAGTACTTC

abundance: few
v_gene: TRBV28
len: 13
j_gene: TRBJ1-5
d_gene: .
CDR3aa: CASSSTTEQPQHF
CDR3nt: TGTGCCAGCAGTTCAACCACAGAGCAGCCCCAGCATTTT

abundance: medium-sized
v_gene: TRBV27
len: 14
j_gene: TRBJ1-5
d_gene: .
CDR3aa: CASSQGRGNQPQHF
CDR3nt: TGTGCCAGCAGTCAGGGGAGGGGAAATCAGCCCCAGCATTTT

abundance: medium-sized
v_gene: TRBV18
len: 15
j_gene: TRBJ2-5
d_gene: TRBD1
CDR3aa: CASSPPQGARETQYF
CDR3nt: TGTGCCAGCTCACCTCCACAGGGGGCGCGGGAGACCCAGTACTTC

abundance: many
v_gene: TRBV5-4
len: 13
j_gene: TRBJ2-7
d_gene: TRBD1
CDR3aa: CASSPGTGVEQYF
CDR3nt: TGTGCCAGCAGCCCCGGGACAGGGGTCGAGCAGTACTTC

abundance: many
v_gene: TRBV9
len: 15
j_gene: TRBJ2-3
d_gene: TRBD2
CDR3aa: CASSVSGGSTDTQYF
CDR3nt: TGTGCCAGCAGCGTTAGCGGGGGAAGCACAGATACGCAGTATTTT

abundance: many
v_gene: TRBV30
len: 14
j_gene: TRBJ1-2
d_gene: .
CDR3aa: CAWTPMGPPYGYTF
CDR3nt: TGTGCCTGGACGCCGATGGGACCACCTTATGGCTACACCTTC

abundance: medium-sized
v_gene: TRBV20-1
len: 13
j_gene: TRBJ1-2
d_gene: TRBD1
CDR3aa: CSAGQGADYGYTF
CDR3nt: TGCAGTGCTGGACAGGGGGCGGACTATGGCTACACCTTC

abundance: .
v_gene: TRBV2
len: 12
j_gene: TRBJ1-5
d_gene: .
CDR3aa: CASQPADQPQHF
CDR3nt: TGTGCCAGCCAGCCGGCGGATCAGCCCCAGCATTTT

abundance: medium-sized
v_gene: TRBV20-1
len: 11
j_gene: TRBJ1-1
d_gene: .
CDR3aa: CSARSATEAFF
CDR3nt: TGCAGTGCTAGGTCGGCTACTGAAGCTTTCTTT

abundance: medium-sized
v_gene: TRBV25-1
len: 18
j_gene: TRBJ2-1
d_gene: TRBD2
CDR3aa: CASSEAGASGSPYNEQFF
CDR3nt: TGTGCCAGCAGTGAAGCTGGGGCTAGCGGGAGTCCCTACAATGAGCAGTTCTTC

abundance: many
v_gene: TRBV28
len: 15
j_gene: TRBJ2-3
d_gene: .
CDR3aa: CASSSLSGPTDTQYF
CDR3nt: TGTGCCAGCAGTTCCCTTAGCGGTCCCACAGATACGCAGTATTTT

abundance: few
v_gene: TRBV12-3/TRBV12-4
len: 15
j_gene: TRBJ2-1
d_gene: .
CDR3aa: CASSLKASRYNEQFF
CDR3nt: TGTGCCAGCAGTTTAAAGGCTAGCAGATACAATGAGCAGTTCTTC

abundance: many
v_gene: TRBV5-1
len: 19
j_gene: TRBJ2-6
d_gene: TRBD1
CDR3aa: CASSTHPGQGVAGANVLTF
CDR3nt: TGCGCCAGCAGCACGCATCCGGGACAGGGGGTGGCTGGGGCCAACGTCCTGACTTTC

abundance: many
v_gene: TRBV6-1
len: 15
j_gene: TRBJ1-3
d_gene: .
CDR3aa: CASRLQGVSGNTIYF
CDR3nt: TGTGCCAGCAGACTACAGGGCGTCTCTGGAAACACCATATATTTT

abundance: medium-sized
v_gene: TRBV20-1
len: 14
j_gene: TRBJ2-1
d_gene: TRBD2
CDR3aa: CSARGASGATEQFF
CDR3nt: TGCAGTGCCAGGGGGGCTAGCGGGGCAACTGAGCAGTTCTTC

abundance: many
v_gene: TRBV4-1
len: 18
j_gene: TRBJ2-3
d_gene: TRBD2
CDR3aa: CASSQDSGLAVSTDTQYF
CDR3nt: TGCGCCAGCAGCCAAGACTCGGGACTAGCGGTTAGCACAGATACGCAGTATTTT

abundance: many
v_gene: TRBV7-2
len: 14
j_gene: TRBJ1-1
d_gene: .
CDR3aa: CASSSKSGNTEAFF
CDR3nt: TGTGCCAGCAGCTCCAAGAGTGGGAACACTGAAGCTTTCTTT

abundance: many
v_gene: TRBV3-1
len: 16
j_gene: TRBJ2-1
d_gene: TRBD2
CDR3aa: CASSHRLAVRNNEQFF
CDR3nt: TGTGCCAGCAGCCATAGACTAGCGGTGAGGAACAATGAGCAGTTCTTC

abundance: many
v_gene: TRBV4-1
len: 16
j_gene: TRBJ2-7
d_gene: .
CDR3aa: CASSQDQGWGAYEQYF
CDR3nt: TGCGCCAGCAGCCAAGATCAGGGGTGGGGGGCCTACGAGCAGTACTTC

abundance: .
v_gene: TRBV3-1
len: 13
j_gene: TRBJ1-1
d_gene: .
CDR3aa: CASSQLDETEAFF
CDR3nt: TGTGCCAGCAGCCAATTGGACGAAACTGAAGCTTTCTTT

abundance: many
v_gene: TRBV30
len: 17
j_gene: TRBJ1-1
d_gene: TRBD1
CDR3aa: CAWSVSRTGEWNTEAFF
CDR3nt: TGTGCCTGGAGTGTATCCCGGACAGGGGAATGGAACACTGAAGCTTTCTTT

abundance: many
v_gene: TRBV7-3
len: 13
j_gene: TRBJ2-5
d_gene: .
CDR3aa: CASSYHREETQYF
CDR3nt: TGTGCCAGCAGCTATCATAGAGAAGAGACCCAGTACTTC

abundance: many
v_gene: TRBV6-2/TRBV6-3
len: 15
j_gene: TRBJ2-7
d_gene: .
CDR3aa: CASSYSSDSSYEQYF
CDR3nt: TGTGCCAGCAGTTACTCGAGTGACAGTTCCTACGAGCAGTACTTC

abundance: many
v_gene: TRBV20-1
len: 12
j_gene: TRBJ2-5
d_gene: .
CDR3aa: CSAASSHETQYF
CDR3nt: TGCAGTGCTGCCTCGTCTCACGAGACCCAGTACTTC

abundance: many
v_gene: TRBV2
len: 15
j_gene: TRBJ2-4
d_gene: TRBD2
CDR3aa: CASTEGAGYQNIQYF
CDR3nt: TGTGCCAGCACCGAGGGAGCGGGATACCAAAACATTCAGTACTTC

abundance: medium-sized
v_gene: TRBV12-3/TRBV12-4
len: 15
j_gene: TRBJ2-7
d_gene: .
CDR3aa: CASSSERDPTYEQYF
CDR3nt: TGTGCCAGCAGTTCAGAAAGGGACCCAACCTACGAGCAGTACTTC

abundance: medium-sized
v_gene: TRBV20-1
len: 14
j_gene: TRBJ1-2
d_gene: .
CDR3aa: CSARDPLRHYGYTF
CDR3nt: TGCAGTGCTAGAGACCCCCTCCGGCACTATGGCTACACCTTC

abundance: medium-sized
v_gene: TRBV5-1
len: 15
j_gene: TRBJ2-7
d_gene: TRBD1
CDR3aa: CASSPTGGGMYEQYF
CDR3nt: TGCGCCAGCAGCCCGACAGGGGGAGGTATGTACGAGCAGTACTTC

abundance: many
v_gene: TRBV20-1
len: 14
j_gene: TRBJ1-2
d_gene: .
CDR3aa: CSADPRGPVYGYTF
CDR3nt: TGCAGTGCTGACCCCCGGGGGCCCGTCTATGGCTACACCTTC

abundance: medium-sized
v_gene: TRBV7-3
len: 13
j_gene: TRBJ2-3
d_gene: .
CDR3aa: CASSLRGLNTQYF
CDR3nt: TGTGCCAGCAGCTTAAGGGGCTTGAATACGCAGTATTTT

abundance: many
v_gene: TRBV20-1
len: 14
j_gene: TRBJ2-1
d_gene: .
CDR3aa: CSARDPGADNEQFF
CDR3nt: TGCAGTGCTAGGGACCCGGGAGCCGACAATGAGCAGTTCTTC

abundance: many
v_gene: TRBV7-2
len: 15
j_gene: TRBJ2-7
d_gene: TRBD1
CDR3aa: CASSLEGQRPYEQYF
CDR3nt: TGTGCCAGCAGCTTAGAGGGACAGAGACCCTACGAGCAGTACTTC

abundance: many
v_gene: TRBV20-1
len: 16
j_gene: TRBJ2-7
d_gene: TRBD2
CDR3aa: CSARGPGGRASNEQYF
CDR3nt: TGCAGTGCTAGAGGGCCTGGCGGGAGGGCCTCTAACGAGCAGTACTTC

abundance: many
v_gene: TRBV30
len: 12
j_gene: TRBJ2-2
d_gene: .
CDR3aa: CAWSRGTGELFF
CDR3nt: TGTGCCTGGAGTCGAGGGACCGGGGAGCTGTTTTTT

abundance: many
v_gene: TRBV28
len: 19
j_gene: TRBJ2-6
d_gene: .
CDR3aa: CASSLLVEPDISGANVLTF
CDR3nt: TGTGCCAGCAGTTTATTGGTTGAGCCCGACATCTCTGGGGCCAACGTCCTGACTTTC

abundance: many
v_gene: TRBV6-5
len: 15
j_gene: TRBJ2-3
d_gene: .
CDR3aa: CASSFGASDQDTQYF
CDR3nt: TGTGCCAGCAGTTTTGGGGCTTCTGATCAAGATACGCAGTATTTT

abundance: medium-sized
v_gene: TRBV7-8
len: 14
j_gene: TRBJ2-7
d_gene: .
CDR3aa: CASSFNGDTYEQYF
CDR3nt: TGTGCCAGCAGCTTTAACGGGGATACCTACGAGCAGTACTTC

abundance: medium-sized
v_gene: TRBV5-1
len: 14
j_gene: TRBJ2-1
d_gene: TRBD2
CDR3aa: CASSLVAGVNEQFF
CDR3nt: TGCGCCAGCAGCTTGGTAGCGGGAGTTAATGAGCAGTTCTTC

abundance: many
v_gene: TRBV7-9
len: 13
j_gene: TRBJ1-3
d_gene: .
CDR3aa: CASSLRQGNTIYF
CDR3nt: TGTGCCAGCAGCCTAAGGCAGGGAAACACCATATATTTT

abundance: .
v_gene: TRBV12-3/TRBV12-4
len: 12
j_gene: TRBJ1-5
d_gene: .
CDR3aa: CASSLPNQPQHF
CDR3nt: TGTGCCAGCAGTTTACCCAATCAGCCCCAGCATTTT

abundance: many
v_gene: TRBV7-7
len: 13
j_gene: TRBJ2-3
d_gene: .
CDR3aa: CASSPRTDNTQYF
CDR3nt: TGTGCTAGCAGCCCTCGGACTGATAATACGCAGTATTTT

abundance: .
v_gene: TRBV7-9
len: 16
j_gene: TRBJ2-1
d_gene: TRBD2
CDR3aa: CASSLGKLAGNNEQFF
CDR3nt: TGTGCCAGCAGCTTAGGCAAACTAGCGGGAAACAATGAGCAGTTCTTC

abundance: medium-sized
v_gene: TRBV11-2
len: 15
j_gene: TRBJ2-5
d_gene: .
CDR3aa: CASSFNMGGEETQYF
CDR3nt: TGTGCCAGCAGCTTCAACATGGGGGGCGAGGAGACCCAGTACTTC

abundance: medium-sized
v_gene: TRBV6-1
len: 12
j_gene: TRBJ1-2
d_gene: .
CDR3aa: CASSDNSYGYTF
CDR3nt: TGTGCCAGCAGTGACAACAGCTATGGCTACACCTTC

abundance: medium-sized
v_gene: TRBV20-1
len: 14
j_gene: TRBJ2-7
d_gene: TRBD1
CDR3aa: CSAPGTGGKNEQYF
CDR3nt: TGCAGTGCCCCCGGGACAGGGGGAAAGAACGAGCAGTACTTC

abundance: medium-sized
v_gene: TRBV9
len: 14
j_gene: TRBJ2-5
d_gene: .
CDR3aa: CASSATGFRETQYF
CDR3nt: TGTGCCAGCAGCGCCACAGGGTTTAGGGAGACCCAGTACTTC